This TCR beta chain was recovered during a study of T-cell memory formation after mild COVID-19. The overall study: TCR clusters showed largely donor specificity. Whole-study results and caveats: Day 15 to 85 contracting clones showed balanced CD4/CD8; later expanders leaned CD4+. Contracting CD4+ clones sat mainly in CM and EM; CD8+ in EMRA.

Germline V gives CDR1 SGHRS, CDR2 YFSETQ. This CDR3 contains 15 residues. The V and J ends lost 6 bases and 6 bases respectively, with 21 bases between them. Constant-segment primers were used for 5'RACE, and the resulting TCR alpha and TCR beta cDNA libraries carried sample barcodes and UMIs. MiXCR, applied by TCRdb to the 5' RACE reads, yields one record per CDR3 protein. The sample records under 300,000 distinct CDR3 sequences, roughly 9.4% being singletons. As regards this clonotype: The antigen remains undetermined.

The receptor was isolated from a man aged 18-30 years who had mild COVID-19 (a few samples of this study predate the infection). Cell type and time point are not known. The gene calls are TRBV5-1 and TRBJ1-1; possibly TRBD1 for D (5 bases). The sequencing input was PBMCs or a T cell subset sorted from them (not recorded which). CDR3 coding DNA: TGCGCCAGCAACCGGGACCCCGCCGAGGGCGCTGAAGCTTTCTTT. Translation: CASNRDPAEGAEAFF.